This TCR beta chain was documented in a study of blood T cells in healthy people across ages. With regard to this clonotype: A much more abundant neighbour one base away suggests this may be a read error.

A second PCR, run for about 7 to 11 cycles, used a sample-barcoded 5' primer plus a J-beta primer mix. Each CDR3 protein is one row after TCRdb ran MiXCR on the 5' RACE reads. In the table there are 870,000 or so distinct CDR3 sequences, more than 25% of which are singletons. Germline V gene data show CDR1 as MGHDK and CDR2 as SYGVNS. This CDR3 has 16 residues. The sample taken for sequencing was blood. V is TRBV25-1 and J is TRBJ2-1; no definite D call. The receptor comes from a woman aged 80 or older in good health. The CDR3 DNA reads as TGTGCCAGCAGTGACTCCGGGCGGATTCCCGACAATGGGCAGTTCTTC. Translation: CASSDSGRIPDNGQFF.